Below are 8 T cell receptor beta chains sequenced from a single sample in a study of cytomegalovirus exposure and HLA in healthy donors. 60 Vbeta and 13 Jbeta primers were used in PCR. This table comes from immunoSEQ multiplex PCR, and its TCRdb copy is limited to in-frame clones, with some not included. The sample records about 130,000 clones, about two thirds being singletons. The material sequenced was PBMCs. Source of these receptors: a woman aged 60-75 years in good health and CMV-seropositive.

J is TRBJ2-7 and V is TRBV6-5; the match to TRBD2 covers 7 bases. In germline, CDR1 is MNHEY, CDR2 SVGAGI. J was trimmed by 1 base and V by 2 bases; bases with no gene match: 2. The CDR3 covers 14 residues. The CDR3 bases are TGTGCCAGCAGTTACGGGGGGGTATCCTACGAGCAGTACTTC. This sequence encodes CASSYGGVSYEQYF.

This clone was seen a handful of times. The V gene is TRBV2, the J gene TRBJ1-1, with D perhaps TRBD1 (5 bases). The CDR3 consists of 14 residues. CDR1 SNHLY and CDR2 FYNNEI come from the germline V gene. V was pared by 7 bases and J by 0 bases, with 12 bases between. This chain's CDR3 is CASIPTVMNTEAFF. As DNA, the CDR3 is TGTGCCAGCATTCCGACAGTCATGAACACTGAAGCTTTCTTT. The whole variable domain, filled in from reference TRBV2 and TRBJ1-1, reads EPEVTQTPSHQVTQMGQEVILRCVPISNHLYFYWYRQILGQKVEFLVSFYNNEISEKSEIFDDQFSVERPDGSNFTLKIRSTKLEDSAMYFCASIPTVMNTEAFFGQGTRLTVV.

The CDR3 DNA is TGTGCCAGTACTGGGTTCGGGGGGCCCCAAGAGACCCAGTACTTC. It encodes CASTGFGGPQETQYF. The rearrangement links TRBV19 to TRBJ2-5, with D maybe TRBD2 (7 bases). Germline values: CDR1 LNHDA, CDR2 SQIVND (reference sequence). This CDR3 has 15 amino acids. V lost 7 bases and J lost 1, with 16 bases in between.

The chain has TRBV29-1 and TRBJ2-1, with TRBD1 identical over 7 bases. The CDR3 totals 13 residues. J gave up 4 bases and V 5 bases, and 5 bases lay outside the gene matches. Looked up from germline, CDR1 is SQVTM and CDR2 is ANQGSEA. The DNA of the CDR3 is TGCAGCGTTACGGGACAGTATTACAATGAGCAGTTCTTC. This sequence encodes CSVTGQYYNEQFF.

The J gene is TRBJ1-2, the V gene TRBV6-5, with D perhaps matching TRBD1 (6 bases). The CDR3 sequence is 13 residues long. The germline CDR1 and CDR2 sequences are MNHEY and SVGAGI. The V end was cut by 5 bases, the J end by 8 bases, with 15 bases between. The CDR3 bases are TGTGCCAGCAGTACTCTCGGGGGGCTCGGCTACACCTTC. Residues: CASSTLGGLGYTF.

This chain links TRBV20-1 with TRBJ2-1; no reliable D call. Germline CDR1 reads DFQATT; CDR2 reads SNEGSKA (reference sequence). The CDR3 is made up of 11 amino acids. Trimming removed 8 bases from V and 7 bases from J, with 12 bases in between. The chain's CDR3 is CSPSETNEQFF. The CDR3 DNA reads TGCAGTCCATCGGAGACGAATGAGCAGTTCTTC.

This chain joins TRBV21-1 and TRBJ1-5. TRBV21-1 is assigned pseudogene status. This CDR3 comprises 15 residues. The CDR3 spells CASRPRFRPNQPQHF. The CDR3 DNA is TGTGCCAGCAGACCGAGGTTCCGGCCAAATCAGCCCCAGCATTTT.

This rearrangement joins TRBV6-5 to TRBJ1-6, with 10 bases lining up with TRBD1. Trimming at V came to 5 bases and at J to 10 bases, leaving 8 bases not matched to a gene. Germline CDR1 MNHEY, CDR2 SVGAGI. This CDR3 comprises 15 residues. The CDR3 DNA follows: TGTGCCAGCAGTACCTCCGGGACAGGGGAATCACCCCTCCACTTT. Its protein product is CASSTSGTGESPLHF.